This is a list of T cell receptor beta chains from one sample in a study of OX40 agonist ivuxolimab in advanced cancers. Method: immunoSEQ multiplex PCR; TCRdb's copy keeps in-frame clones and lacks some. This repertoire shows about 70,000 clones, 88% found once; its top ten account for roughly 3%. This specimen was CD4+ or CD8+ T cells sorted from blood, taken in a trial of the OX40 agonist ivuxolimab. The receptors here all came from an adult with an advanced solid tumor such as melanoma, head and neck, liver or kidney cancer. The CDR3 runs from the conserved cysteine through the conserved F or W. A D gene is named only where the DNA matches it firmly. Expanded clones get a size class; other rows say once, few or many, or leave the size out.

d_gene	v_gene	j_gene	abundance	CDR3nt	CDR3aa
.	TRBV18	TRBJ1-6	.	TGTGCCAGCTCACCACCGCAGGGTTTCAATTCACCCCTCCACTTT	CASSPPQGFNSPLHF
.	TRBV6-1	TRBJ1-5	.	TGTGCCAGCAGGCCCGGGGACGACAATCAGCCCCAGCATTTT	CASRPGDDNQPQHF
TRBD2	TRBV7-9	TRBJ2-3	.	TGTGCCAGCAGCCTAGCGGGAGGGGGGGATACGCAGTATTTT	CASSLAGGGDTQYF
.	TRBV27	TRBJ1-5	.	TGTGCCAGCAGTTTAGTGGGGACGAATCAGCCCCAGCATTTT	CASSLVGTNQPQHF
.	TRBV5-6	TRBJ2-7	once	TGTGCCAGCAGCTTGGTCCTCGGGGGCCGCTACGAGCAGTACTTC	CASSLVLGGRYEQYF
TRBD1	TRBV6-6	TRBJ1-2	many	TGTGCCAGCAGTTACTCAGGACAGGGTTACTATGGCTACACCTTC	CASSYSGQGYYGYTF
.	TRBV7-9	TRBJ2-3	.	TGTGCCAGCAGCCCCGGACCGGGGGTAGATACGCAGTATTTT	CASSPGPGVDTQYF
.	TRBV6-5	TRBJ2-3	.	TGTGCCAGCAGTTTCACGGGCACAGATACGCAGTATTTT	CASSFTGTDTQYF
.	TRBV9	TRBJ2-3	.	TGTGCCAGCAGCGTTGGGAACTCAGGTTCGACAGATACGCAGTATTTT	CASSVGNSGSTDTQYF
.	TRBV5-4	TRBJ2-3	.	TGTGCCAGCAGCTTAAGAGGAACAGATACGCAGTATTTT	CASSLRGTDTQYF
.	TRBV27	TRBJ2-1	.	TGTGCCAGCAGTTTAGTACCGTCAGCCTACAATGAGCAGTTCTTC	CASSLVPSAYNEQFF
.	TRBV11-2	TRBJ2-3	.	TGTGCCGTGCAAGGCCAGGCCACAGATACGCAGTATTTT	CAVQGQATDTQYF
.	TRBV19	TRBJ2-3	.	TGTGCCAGTAGTATAGGGGGTCGCTTAGATACGCAGTATTTT	CASSIGGRLDTQYF
TRBD2	TRBV4-2	TRBJ2-3	.	TGTGCCAGCAGCCGCCCTTTAGCGGGGGGGCCGGGAGATACGCAGTATTTT	CASSRPLAGGPGDTQYF
TRBD2	TRBV7-6	TRBJ2-3	.	TGTGCCAGCAGCTTAGAGGGTAGCGGGGGGGCCGGTACGCAGTATTTT	CASSLEGSGGAGTQYF